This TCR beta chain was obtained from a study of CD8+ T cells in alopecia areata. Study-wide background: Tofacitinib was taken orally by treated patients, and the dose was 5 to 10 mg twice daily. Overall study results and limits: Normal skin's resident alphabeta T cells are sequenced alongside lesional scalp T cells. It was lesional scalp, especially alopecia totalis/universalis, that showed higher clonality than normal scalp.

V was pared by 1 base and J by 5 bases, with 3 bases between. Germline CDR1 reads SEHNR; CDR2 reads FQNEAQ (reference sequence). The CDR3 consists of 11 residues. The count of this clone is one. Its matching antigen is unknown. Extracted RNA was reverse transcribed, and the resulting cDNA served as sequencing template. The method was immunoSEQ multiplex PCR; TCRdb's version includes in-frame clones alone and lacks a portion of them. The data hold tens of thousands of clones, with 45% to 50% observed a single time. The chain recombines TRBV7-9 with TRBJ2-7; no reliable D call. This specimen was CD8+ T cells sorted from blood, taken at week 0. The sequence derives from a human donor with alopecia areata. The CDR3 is CASSLGDEQYF. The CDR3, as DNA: TGTGCCAGCAGCTTAGGGGACGAGCAGTACTTC.